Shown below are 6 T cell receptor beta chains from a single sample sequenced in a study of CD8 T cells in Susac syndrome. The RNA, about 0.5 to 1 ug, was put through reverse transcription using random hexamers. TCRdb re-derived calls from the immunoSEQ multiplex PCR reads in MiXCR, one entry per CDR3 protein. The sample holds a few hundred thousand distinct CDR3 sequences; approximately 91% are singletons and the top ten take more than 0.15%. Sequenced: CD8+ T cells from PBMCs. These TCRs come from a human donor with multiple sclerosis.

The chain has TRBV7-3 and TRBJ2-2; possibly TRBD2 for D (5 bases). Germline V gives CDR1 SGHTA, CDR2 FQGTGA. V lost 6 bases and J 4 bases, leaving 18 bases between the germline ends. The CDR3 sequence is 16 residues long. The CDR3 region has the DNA TGTGCCAGCAGGCCCTCGGGGTCCCCGAGCACCGGGGAGCTGTTTTTT. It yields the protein CASRPSGSPSTGELFF.

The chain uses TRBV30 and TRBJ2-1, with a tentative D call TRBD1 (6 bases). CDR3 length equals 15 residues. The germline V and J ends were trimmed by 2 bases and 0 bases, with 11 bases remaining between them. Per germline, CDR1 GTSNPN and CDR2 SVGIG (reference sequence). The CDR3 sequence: CAWSPGDLSYNEQFF. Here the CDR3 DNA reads TGTGCCTGGAGTCCAGGGGATCTCTCCTACAATGAGCAGTTCTTC.

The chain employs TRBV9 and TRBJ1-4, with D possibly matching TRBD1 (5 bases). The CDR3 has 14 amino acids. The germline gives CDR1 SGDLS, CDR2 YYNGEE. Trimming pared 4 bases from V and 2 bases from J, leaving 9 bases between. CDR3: CASSTGGTNEKLFF. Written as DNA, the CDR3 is TGTGCCAGCAGCACAGGAGGCACTAATGAAAAACTGTTTTTT.

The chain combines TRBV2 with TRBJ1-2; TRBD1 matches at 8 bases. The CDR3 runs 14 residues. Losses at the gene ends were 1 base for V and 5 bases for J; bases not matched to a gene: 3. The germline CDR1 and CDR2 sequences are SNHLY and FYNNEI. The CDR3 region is CASSEVGQVYGYTF. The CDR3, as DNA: TGTGCCAGCAGTGAAGTGGGACAGGTTTATGGCTACACCTTC.

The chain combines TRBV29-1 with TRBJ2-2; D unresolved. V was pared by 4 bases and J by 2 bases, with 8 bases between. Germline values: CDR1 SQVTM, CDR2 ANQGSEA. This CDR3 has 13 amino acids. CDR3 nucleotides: TGCAGCGTTGTTGGGCCCAACACCGGGGAGCTGTTTTTT. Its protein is CSVVGPNTGELFF.

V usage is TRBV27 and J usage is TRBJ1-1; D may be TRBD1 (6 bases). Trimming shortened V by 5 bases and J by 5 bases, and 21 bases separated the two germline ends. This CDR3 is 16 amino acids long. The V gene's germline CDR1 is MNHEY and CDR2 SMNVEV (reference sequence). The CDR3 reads CASSQNRDRTNTEAFF. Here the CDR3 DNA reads TGTGCCAGCAGTCAAAACAGGGACCGAACAAATACTGAAGCTTTCTTT.